The entry below describes one TCR beta chain. Per the original methods: The assay estimated nucleated cells by amplifying reference gene primers. TCRdb's table, derived via immunoSEQ multiplex PCR, lists solely in-frame clones and lacks some. The V and J calls and clone size come from that table; D and trimming were worked out from the DNA. The sample records around 250,000 clones, roughly 84% being singletons. These data originate in a study of blood T cell repertoires in COVID-19. About the study: Material from acute and convalescent COVID-19 was sourced from the United States, Italy and Spain. PBMCs, B-cell-depleted T cells, or T cells were the source of the cDNA or gDNA that made up the material.

Sequenced input: peripheral blood. This clonotype originated in a woman in her thirties or forties who had recovered from COVID-19.

The CDR3 DNA sequence: TGTGCCAGCACGACTTACAGGGGGAGTGGTGAAGCTTTCTTT. It specifies CASTTYRGSGEAFF. The chain couples TRBV28 to TRBJ1-1; 8 bases fit TRBD1. CDR3 length: 14 residues. V was clipped by 7 bases and J by 7 bases; unmatched bases: 11. Germline V gene lookup returns CDR1 MDHEN and CDR2 SYDVKM.